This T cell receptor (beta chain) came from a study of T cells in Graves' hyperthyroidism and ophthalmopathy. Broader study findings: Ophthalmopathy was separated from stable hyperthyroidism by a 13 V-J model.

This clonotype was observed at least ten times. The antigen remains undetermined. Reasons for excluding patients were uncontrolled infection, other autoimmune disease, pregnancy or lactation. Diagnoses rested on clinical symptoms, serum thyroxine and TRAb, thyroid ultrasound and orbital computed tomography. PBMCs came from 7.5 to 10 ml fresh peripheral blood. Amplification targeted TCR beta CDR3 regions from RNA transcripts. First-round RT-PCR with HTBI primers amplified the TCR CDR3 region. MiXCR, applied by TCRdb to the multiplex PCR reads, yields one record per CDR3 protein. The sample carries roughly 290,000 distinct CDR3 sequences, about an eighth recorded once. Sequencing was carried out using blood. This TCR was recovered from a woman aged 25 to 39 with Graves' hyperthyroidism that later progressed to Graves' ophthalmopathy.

In DNA, the CDR3 is TGTGCCAGCAGCTTGGGGCAACCCGGCAGCACAGATACGCAGTATTTT. It yields the protein CASSLGQPGSTDTQYF. V and J are TRBV5-6 and TRBJ2-3, with unresolved D. Trimming removed 0 bases from V and 0 bases from J, with 11 bases in between. CDR1 and CDR2 (germline): SGHDT, YYEEEE. The CDR3 runs 16 residues.